The 13 T cell receptor beta chains given below trace back to one sample, sequenced in a study of T cells after yellow fever vaccination. From the 5' RACE reads, TCRdb called clonotypes with MiXCR, one entry per CDR3 protein. The sample carries some 320,000 distinct CDR3 sequences, about 11% recorded once. Sample: CD4+ T cells sorted from PBMCs, taken 45 days after the yellow fever booster vaccination. The receptors here all came from a young man who received the YFV17D yellow fever vaccine.

This clonotype was counted only a few times. This chain connects TRBV20-1 to TRBJ1-2; a possible D gene is TRBD1 (5 bases). Germline V gives CDR1 DFQATT, CDR2 SNEGSKA (reference sequence). CDR3 length equals 18 residues. V shed 5 bases and J shed 0 bases, with 25 bases lying between them. CDR3 sequence reads: CSALNPLGRASSNYGYTF. For the CDR3, the DNA is TGCAGTGCTCTAAACCCCCTTGGCAGGGCATCATCTAACTATGGCTACACCTTC.

The rearrangement uses TRBV27 and TRBJ2-3; weak D call: TRBD2 (6 bases). CDR3 length equals 15 residues. Germline V lookup: CDR1 MNHEY, CDR2 SMNVEV (reference sequence). The V gene lost 7 bases and the J gene lost 4 bases, with 18 bases spanning the gap. The CDR3 protein is CASNPGTQLPDTQYF. The DNA of the CDR3 is TGTGCCAGCAACCCCGGGACTCAACTTCCAGATACGCAGTATTTT.

This clonotype was seen more than once but under ten times. The chain has TRBV29-1 and TRBJ1-2; no firm D call. The V gene's germline CDR1 is SQVTM and CDR2 ANQGSEA. V was cut by 3 bases and J by 6 bases, with 5 bases left in between. This CDR3 spans 10 amino acids. The CDR3 nucleotides read TGCAGCGTTGACATGAATGGCTACACCTTC. Translating it yields CSVDMNGYTF.

This clonotype has more than one count but fewer than ten. V is TRBV2 and J is TRBJ1-6; D is ambiguous. Trimming cost V 6 bases and J 6 bases, with 9 bases left between them. The CDR3 sequence is 13 residues long. Looked up from germline, CDR1 is SNHLY and CDR2 is FYNNEI. CDR3 in amino acids: CASRSEANSPLHF. The CDR3 bases are TGTGCCAGCAGATCAGAGGCTAATTCACCCCTCCACTTT. Drawing the rest from reference TRBV2 and TRBJ1-6, the complete variable domain is EPEVTQTPSHQVTQMGQEVILRCVPISNHLYFYWYRQILGQKVEFLVSFYNNEISEKSEIFDDQFSVERPDGSNFTLKIRSTKLEDSAMYFCASRSEANSPLHFGNGTRLTVT.

The chain employs TRBV20-1 and TRBJ1-5; 7 nucleotides line up with TRBD1. Germline V CDR1 and CDR2: DFQATT, SNEGSKA (reference sequence). The V segment lost 3 bases and the J segment 6 bases; nucleotides outside the gene matches: 8. The CDR3 consists of 14 residues. The CDR3 sequence: CSARPDRRSQPQHF. The CDR3 DNA reads as TGCAGTGCTAGGCCGGACAGGAGGAGTCAGCCCCAGCATTTT.

The table lists this clonotype with many counts. The chain is built from TRBV4-1 and TRBJ2-3; D ambiguous. Trimming took 1 base from V and 0 from J, leaving 8 bases between them. The germline gives CDR1 MGHRA, CDR2 YSYEKL. The length of the CDR3 is 15 residues. In nucleotides, the CDR3 is TGCGCCAGCAGCCAAGTTTATACTAGCACAGATACGCAGTATTTT. Protein product: CASSQVYTSTDTQYF.

V is TRBV12-3 or TRBV12-4 and J is TRBJ1-1; D is perhaps TRBD1 (6 bases). The CDR3 sequence is 11 residues long. CDR3 bases: TGTGCGACCACCCAGGGGACGCGAGCTTTCTTT. Translated, it gives CATTQGTRAFF.

In its sample, this clonotype was seen a few times. The CDR3 is CASSVYEDRAYTF. The CDR3 nucleotides are TGTGCCAGCTCGGTCTACGAGGACAGGGCCTACACCTTC. The rearrangement links TRBV18 to TRBJ1-2; TRBD1 matches 8 bases. The junction had 10 bases not matched to a gene; V was cut back by 6 bases and J by 10 bases. The CDR3 contains 13 residues. Germline lookup yields CDR1 KGHSH and CDR2 LQKENI.

This clonotype was counted many times. The chain carries TRBV12-3 or TRBV12-4 and TRBJ2-3; D ambiguous. The CDR3 is made up of 15 amino acids. Trimming shortened V by 0 bases and J by 0 bases, and 7 bases separated the two germline ends. CDR3 sequence: CASSLAVHSTDTQYF. The DNA for the CDR3 is TGTGCCAGCAGTTTAGCGGTACATAGCACAGATACGCAGTATTTT.

The sample holds one count of this clonotype. The J gene is TRBJ1-2, the V gene TRBV4-2; the D gene is possibly TRBD1 (6 bases). The CDR3 has 15 residues. CDR1 and CDR2 from the germline V gene are LGHNA and YNFKEQ. Trimming took 1 base from V and 7 from J, leaving 16 bases between them. The CDR3 spells CASSQVGWGAFGYTF. CDR3 bases: TGTGCCAGCAGCCAAGTCGGATGGGGGGCGTTTGGCTACACCTTC.

The sample holds many counts of this clonotype. The CDR3 DNA reads TGTGCCAGCAGTTACTTGACAGCCCCTAACTATGGCTACACCTTC. Amino acids: CASSYLTAPNYGYTF. The chain has TRBV6-6 and TRBJ1-2; perhaps TRBD1 as D (5 bases). CDR3 length equals 15 residues. V was pared by 1 base and J by 0 bases, with 9 bases between. The V gene's germline CDR1 is MNHNY and CDR2 SVGAGI (reference sequence).

This clonotype was observed once. The CDR3 protein is CASSFGSKTQYF. In DNA form, the CDR3 reads TGTGCCAGCAGTTTCGGGTCGAAGACCCAGTACTTC. The rearrangement uses TRBV28 and TRBJ2-5, with D unresolved. The V gene's germline CDR1 is MDHEN and CDR2 SYDVKM. Trimming shortened V by 3 bases and J by 6 bases, and 8 bases separated the two germline ends. This CDR3 spans 12 amino acids.

A few counts support this clonotype. The chain carries TRBV27 and TRBJ1-1, with D possibly matching TRBD1 (5 bases). The ends were cut back, 0 bases at V and 4 bases at J, with 9 bases in the middle. Per germline, CDR1 MNHEY and CDR2 SMNVEV (reference sequence). The CDR3 contains 14 residues. This chain's CDR3 is CASSLSGGTTEAFF. The CDR3, as DNA: TGTGCCAGCAGTTTATCTGGGGGTACCACTGAAGCTTTCTTT.